This T cell receptor (beta chain) was identified during a study of CD8 T cells in Susac syndrome. At the level of the study: The Susac syndrome patients that were sequenced included roughly six with active disease and 8 or 9 in remission.

Findings and caveats of the study: That the number of individuals in its TCR sequencing and HLA analysis was relatively small was acknowledged by the study.

Random hexamers were used to reverse transcribe about 0.5 to 1 ug of RNA. The CDR3 of TCR beta was amplified by immunoSEQ multiplex PCR across 54 Vbeta and 13 Jbeta. One entry per CDR3 protein results from TCRdb running MiXCR on the immunoSEQ multiplex PCR reads. The sample includes about 120,000 distinct CDR3 sequences, 96% of them seen just once. The authors negatively isolated CD8+ and CD4+ T cells and FACS-enriched TEMRA cells. V shed 8 bases, J shed 7 bases, and the junction held 5 bases outside the gene matches. There are 12 residues in the CDR3. Germline V gene sequence: CDR1 MNHEY, CDR2 SVGEGT. Comment on this clonotype: Its antigen is not known.

The chain recombines TRBV6-2 or TRBV6-3 with TRBJ1-5, with 7 bases identical to TRBD1. The sequence was collected from a human donor with Susac syndrome. The sample comprised CD4+ T cells from PBMCs. CDR3 sequence reads: CASLTGVQPQHF. The CDR3 DNA reads as TGTGCCAGCTTAACAGGGGTACAGCCCCAGCATTTT.